This T cell receptor beta chain was recorded in a study of identical twins. One entry per CDR3 protein results from TCRdb running MiXCR on the 5' RACE reads. The sample consists of around 530,000 distinct CDR3 sequences, 13% to 15% of them appearing once. Study conclusions and caveats: Whereas memory repertoires showed no such difference, abundant cord blood beta clonotypes carried fewer insertions. Sharing of beta out-of-frame sequences by twins showed a weaker excess.

The V segment lost 5 bases and the J segment 2 bases; nucleotides outside the gene matches: 5. Germline V lookup: CDR1 MGHDK, CDR2 SYGVNS. The CDR3 is made up of 16 amino acids. This clonotype was seen at least ten times. Its antigen is unidentified. Another study also made use of these data, one on yellow fever vaccine responses in identical twins. As reported in that work: The T cell response to vaccination in identical twins was reportedly partly convergent and partly personalized.

The chain links TRBV25-1 to TRBJ2-7; 14 bases line up with TRBD2. Sequenced: CD4+ T cells sorted from blood. The receptor was derived from a woman between 18 and 29 years old in good health. CDR3 sequence (DNA): TGTGCCAGCAGTCCCCTGGGACTAGCGGGAGCCTACGAGCAGTACTTC. This translates into CASSPLGLAGAYEQYF.